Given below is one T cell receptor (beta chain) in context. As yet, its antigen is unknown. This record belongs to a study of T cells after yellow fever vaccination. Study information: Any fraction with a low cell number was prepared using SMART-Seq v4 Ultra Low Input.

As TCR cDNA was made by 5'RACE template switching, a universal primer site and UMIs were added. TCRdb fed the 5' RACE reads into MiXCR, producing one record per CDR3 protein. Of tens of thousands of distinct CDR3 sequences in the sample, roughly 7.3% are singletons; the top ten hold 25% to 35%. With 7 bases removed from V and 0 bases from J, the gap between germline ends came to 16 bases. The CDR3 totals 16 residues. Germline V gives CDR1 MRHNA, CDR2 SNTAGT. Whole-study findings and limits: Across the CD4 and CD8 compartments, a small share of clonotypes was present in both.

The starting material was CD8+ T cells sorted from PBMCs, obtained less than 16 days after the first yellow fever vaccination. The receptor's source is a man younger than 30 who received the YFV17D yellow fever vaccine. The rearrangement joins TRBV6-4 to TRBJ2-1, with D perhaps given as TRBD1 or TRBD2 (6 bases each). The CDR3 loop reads CASNPEGGSSYNEQFF. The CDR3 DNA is TGTGCCAGCAACCCTGAGGGGGGAAGCTCCTACAATGAGCAGTTCTTC.